One and the same sample provided the 26 T cell receptor beta chains below, sequenced in a study of graft-versus-host responses after intestinal transplantation. Some clones are missing from TCRdb's copy, which holds only in-frame ones; the method was immunoSEQ multiplex PCR. The sample includes just under 85,000 clones, around 90% of them seen just once. No antigen is known for these receptors. This material consisted of unstimulated CD8+ T cells sorted from spleen or lymph node cells, taken before transplant. These receptor sequences come from a human donor who was the organ donor for an intestinal transplant.

This clone showed up just a few times. V and J are TRBV18 and TRBJ2-7; no clear D. The V gene's germline CDR1 is KGHSH and CDR2 LQKENI. The CDR3 runs 14 residues. Trimming removed 2 bases from V and 0 bases from J, with 8 bases in between. The CDR3 region has the DNA TGTGCCAGCTCACCAATCGACAACTCCTACGAGCAGTACTTC. Its protein product is CASSPIDNSYEQYF.

V gene TRBV7-6 combines with J gene TRBJ2-7, with 11 bases fitting TRBD2. CDR1 and CDR2 (germline): SGHVS, FNYEAQ. The CDR3 is 17 amino acids. V shed 5 bases, J shed 7 bases, and the junction held 16 bases outside the gene matches. The CDR3 sequence is CASSTTSGRREMGEQYF. For the CDR3, the DNA is TGTGCCAGCAGCACTACTAGCGGGAGAAGGGAAATGGGTGAGCAGTACTTC.

The V gene is TRBV9, the J gene TRBJ1-4, with TRBD1 as a possible D gene (6 bases). CDR3 length: 15 residues. Trimming removed 4 bases from V and 6 bases from J, with 16 bases in between. Per the germline V gene, CDR1 is SGDLS and CDR2 is YYNGEE. The CDR3 spells CASSRGSFADEKLFF. The CDR3 nucleotides read TGTGCCAGCAGCAGGGGGAGTTTCGCCGATGAAAAACTGTTTTTT.

J is TRBJ2-7 and V is TRBV5-5; tentative D call: TRBD1 (6 bases). The CDR3 length is 16 residues. The germline CDR1 and CDR2 sequences are SGHKS and YYEKEE (reference sequence). V was clipped by 0 bases and J by 3 bases, with 16 bases between them. The CDR3 is CASSLEDRPEDYEQYF. CDR3 DNA sequence: TGTGCCAGCAGCTTGGAAGACAGGCCTGAGGACTACGAGCAGTACTTC.

The genes are TRBV4-1 and TRBJ2-5, with 9 bases matching TRBD2. Per germline, CDR1 MGHRA and CDR2 YSYEKL. CDR3 length: 17 amino acids. V lost 0 bases, J lost 5 bases, and 10 bases stayed unmatched. Here the CDR3 reads CASSQEGNSGGRETQYF. The CDR3 nucleotides read TGCGCCAGCAGCCAAGAGGGGAATAGCGGGGGCAGGGAGACCCAGTACTTC.

The V and J genes are TRBV6-1 and TRBJ2-5; 8 bases match TRBD1. TRBJ2-7 explains the end of the DNA better; the J call may be wrong. Germline V gene sequence: CDR1 MNHNS, CDR2 SASEGT. The CDR3 loop spans 15 amino acids. The CDR3 DNA reads TGTGCCAGCAGTGAAGAAAGGACAGGGTACGACGAGCAGTACTTC. Translated, it gives CASSEERTGYDEQYF.

The chain combines TRBV19 with TRBJ2-1, with 8 bases fitting TRBD2. This CDR3 spans 15 amino acids. CDR1 and CDR2 (germline): LNHDA, SQIVND (reference sequence). V lost 3 bases, J lost 3 bases, and 4 bases stayed unmatched. CDR3 sequence: CASSIAGGFYNEQFF. In DNA, the CDR3 is TGTGCCAGTAGTATTGCGGGGGGCTTCTACAATGAGCAGTTCTTC.

The rearrangement joins TRBV9 to TRBJ1-6; D is undetermined. There are 13 residues in the CDR3. From germline, CDR1 is SGDLS and CDR2 YYNGEE. V lost 4 bases and J lost 9, with 11 bases in between. The CDR3 region has the DNA TGTGCCAGCAGCCCTGGGAGGTCTTCACCCCTCCACTTT. It translates to CASSPGRSSPLHF.

The chain is built from TRBV7-6 and TRBJ2-3, with D possibly TRBD1 on 6 matching bases. Germline assignment: CDR1 SGHVS and CDR2 FNYEAQ. V was trimmed by 5 bases and J by 3 bases, leaving 18 bases between them. This CDR3 spans 16 amino acids. The CDR3 DNA follows: TGTGCCAGCAGCGTAACCGATGGGGGCCTTACAGATACGCAGTATTTT. This encodes CASSVTDGGLTDTQYF.

V is TRBV5-1 and J is TRBJ1-1; a possible D gene is TRBD1 (5 bases). With 4 bases removed from V and 10 bases from J, the gap between germline ends came to 17 bases. CDR1 and CDR2 from the germline V gene are SGHRS and YFSETQ. This CDR3 comprises 13 residues. In nucleotides, the CDR3 is TGCGCCAGCAGCATTAGCGGGGCCCCGCCAGCTTTCTTT. This codes for CASSISGAPPAFF. Filled out from reference TRBV5-1 and TRBJ1-1, the complete variable domain reads KAGVTQTPRYLIKTRGQQVTLSCSPISGHRSVSWYQQTPGQGLQFLFEYFSETQRNKGNFPGRFSGRQFSNSRSEMNVSTLELGDSALYLCASSISGAPPAFFGQGTRLTVV.

This chain connects TRBV6-5 to TRBJ2-7; TRBD1 aligns across 8 bases. Germline V CDR1 and CDR2: MNHEY, SVGAGI. V was pared by 2 bases and J by 7 bases, with 10 bases of the junction left unmatched. The CDR3 is 15 residues long. CDR3 DNA sequence: TGTGCCAGCAGTTACGTCCAGGGGGCTTCATGGGAGCAGTACTTC. Protein: CASSYVQGASWEQYF.

The rearrangement uses TRBV6-5 and TRBJ1-2, with D tentatively TRBD1 (5 bases). Germline loops: CDR1 MNHEY, CDR2 SVGAGI. Trimming stripped 6 bases from V and 6 bases from J, with 20 bases between. The CDR3 is 15 amino acids. CDR3 residues: CASSPLQDPAHGYTF. As DNA, the CDR3 is TGTGCCAGCAGCCCGCTACAGGACCCGGCCCATGGCTACACCTTC.

This rearrangement joins TRBV6-5 to TRBJ1-1, with 9 bases matching TRBD1. Germline lookup yields CDR1 MNHEY and CDR2 SVGAGI. With 0 bases clipped from V and 5 bases from J, the junction kept 4 bases outside the gene matches. The length of the CDR3 is 15 residues. The CDR3 region has the DNA TGTGCCAGCAGTTACTCGGAGACAGGGGGGACTGAAGCTTTCTTT. Protein product: CASSYSETGGTEAFF.

CDR3 amino acids: CASSLGGFKETQYF. In nucleotides, the CDR3 is TGTGCCAGCAGCTTAGGGGGTTTCAAGGAGACCCAGTACTTC. This rearrangement joins TRBV11-2 to TRBJ2-5; D gene uncertain. Germline values: CDR1 SGHAT, CDR2 FQNNGV. The ends were cut back, 1 base at V and 5 bases at J, with 11 bases in the middle. The CDR3 totals 14 residues.

The chain couples TRBV29-1 to TRBJ2-2, with D hard to call. The V end lost 2 bases, the J end lost 2 bases, and 6 bases lay between the germline ends. This CDR3 is 13 amino acids long. CDR1 SQVTM and CDR2 ANQGSEA come from the germline V gene. CDR3 sequence: CSVEPVNTGELFF. CDR3 nucleotide sequence: TGCAGCGTTGAACCGGTTAACACCGGGGAGCTGTTTTTT.

The CDR3 reads CASSVSAGNQPQHF. As DNA, the CDR3 is TGTGCCAGCAGCGTTAGTGCCGGCAATCAGCCCCAGCATTTT. This chain connects TRBV11-2 to TRBJ1-5; D is undetermined. V was cut by 5 bases and J by 2 bases, with 10 bases left in between. The CDR3 covers 14 residues. Germline CDR1 and CDR2: SGHAT and FQNNGV.

The chain uses TRBV28 and TRBJ2-3, with D perhaps TRBD1 or TRBD2 (5 bases each). V dropped 3 bases and J dropped 3 bases, with 19 bases sitting between them. Germline V CDR1 and CDR2: MDHEN, SYDVKM. The CDR3 has 17 residues. CDR3: CASSLYRDPKRTDTQYF. The DNA of the CDR3 is TGTGCCAGCAGTTTGTACCGGGACCCGAAAAGGACAGATACGCAGTATTTT. The whole variable domain, remainder taken from reference TRBV28 and TRBJ2-3, is DVKVTQSSRYLVKRTGEKVFLECVQDMDHENMFWYRQDPGLGLRLIYFSYDVKMKEKGDIPEGYSVSREKKERFSLILESASTNQTSMYLCASSLYRDPKRTDTQYFGPGTRLTVL.

The sample holds one count of this clone. The chain employs TRBV7-6 and TRBJ1-1; D gene ambiguous. Per germline, CDR1 SGHVS and CDR2 FNYEAQ. The CDR3 has 15 amino acids. V was trimmed by 2 bases and J by 2 bases, leaving 12 bases between them. CDR3 sequence (DNA): TGTGCCAGCAGCTTAAGCGCAGATGGAAACACTGAAGCTTTCTTT. This gives the protein CASSLSADGNTEAFF.

The rearrangement uses TRBV9 and TRBJ2-7; 8 bases match TRBD2. V was pared by 0 bases and J by 2 bases, with 7 bases of the junction left unmatched. Germline CDR1 SGDLS, CDR2 YYNGEE. CDR3 size: 16 residues. CDR3 nucleotide sequence: TGTGCCAGCAGCGTAGGGTCGGGACTAGTCCCCTACGAGCAGTACTTC. Translation gives CASSVGSGLVPYEQYF.

The rearrangement uses TRBV11-2 and TRBJ2-1; 9 bases fit TRBD2. This CDR3 has 16 residues. Germline V CDR1 and CDR2: SGHAT, FQNNGV. With V trimmed by 1 base and J by 6 bases, 7 bases remained unmatched. CDR3 in DNA: TGTGCCAGCAGCTTAGGCAGACTAGCGGCAACCAATGAGCAGTTCTTC. This gives the protein CASSLGRLAATNEQFF.

This chain connects TRBV4-1 to TRBJ1-2, with D possibly matching TRBD1 (6 bases). The germline gives CDR1 MGHRA, CDR2 YSYEKL. V was clipped by 3 bases and J by 10 bases, with 15 bases between them. The CDR3 covers 13 residues. Here the CDR3 DNA reads TGCGCCAGCAGCCACCACAGGGTTGAGGACTACACCTTC. Translating gives CASSHHRVEDYTF.

This chain joins TRBV29-1 and TRBJ2-4; the D is unclear. The CDR3 is made up of 13 amino acids. From germline, CDR1 is SQVTM and CDR2 ANQGSEA. V was cut by 4 bases and J by 0 bases, with 7 bases left in between. The DNA for the CDR3 is TGCAGCGTTGTTGGGGAAGCCAAAAACATTCAGTACTTC. The encoded protein is CSVVGEAKNIQYF.

V and J are TRBV23-1 and TRBJ2-7; 9 nucleotides align to TRBD1. TRBV23-1 is designated an ORF whose function remains uncertain. The V segment lost 0 bases and the J segment 2 bases; nucleotides outside the gene matches: 5. This CDR3 comprises 16 residues. This CDR3 reads CASSQSDRGFPYEQYF. The CDR3 coding sequence is TGCGCCAGCAGTCAATCCGACAGGGGGTTTCCCTACGAGCAGTACTTC.

The V gene is TRBV5-1, the J gene TRBJ1-2, with a weak D call TRBD1 (5 bases). CDR3 length: 14 amino acids. V was cut by 4 bases and J by 2 bases, with 12 bases left in between. Germline V gene lookup returns CDR1 SGHRS and CDR2 YFSETQ. As DNA, the CDR3 is TGCGCCAGCAGCAACGGGACGGGGAACTATGGCTACACCTTC. This translates into CASSNGTGNYGYTF. Combining the CDR3 with reference TRBV5-1 and TRBJ1-2 gives the whole variable domain KAGVTQTPRYLIKTRGQQVTLSCSPISGHRSVSWYQQTPGQGLQFLFEYFSETQRNKGNFPGRFSGRQFSNSRSEMNVSTLELGDSALYLCASSNGTGNYGYTFGSGTRLTVV.

The table lists this clone with a count of one. CDR3 DNA: TGTGCCAGCAGCTTAACAAGCTCCTACAATGAGCAGTTCTTC. Translation gives CASSLTSSYNEQFF. The gene calls are TRBV11-2 and TRBJ2-1; the D is unclear. V was shortened by 2 bases and J by 0 bases, with 5 bases between the two germline ends. This CDR3 is built from 14 residues. CDR1 and CDR2 (germline): SGHAT, FQNNGV.

This chain uses TRBV29-1 with TRBJ1-5; D is undetermined. This CDR3 is 14 amino acids long. In germline, CDR1 is SQVTM, CDR2 ANQGSEA. The V end lost 5 bases, the J end lost 0 bases, and 11 bases lay between the germline ends. DNA of the CDR3: TGCAGCGTTATGAGAAAGTATAGCAATCAGCCCCAGCATTTT. Protein sequence: CSVMRKYSNQPQHF.